This T cell receptor (beta chain) originates from a study of blood T cell repertoires in COVID-19. Study-level background: Italy, Spain and the United States were the sources of the convalescent and acute COVID-19 samples. PBMCs, B-cell-depleted T cells, or T cells provided the cDNA or gDNA that made up the material.

This clone was seen only once. Some clones are missing from TCRdb's copy, which holds only in-frame ones; the method was immunoSEQ multiplex PCR. Altogether 150,000 to 200,000 clones are present, 81% being singletons, with the ten largest covering approximately 11%. CDR1 is SGHDT, CDR2 YYEEEE, per germline. The CDR3 consists of 13 residues. V shed 4 bases and J shed 7 bases, with 12 bases lying between them. Sequencing was done on a sample of peripheral blood. This receptor was taken from a man between 60 and 75 years old with active or convalescent COVID-19. This chain links TRBV5-6 with TRBJ2-1, with a weak D call TRBD1 (5 bases). CDR3: CASSLGASNEQFF. In nucleotides, the CDR3 is TGTGCCAGCAGCCTTGGGGCTAGTAATGAGCAGTTCTTC.